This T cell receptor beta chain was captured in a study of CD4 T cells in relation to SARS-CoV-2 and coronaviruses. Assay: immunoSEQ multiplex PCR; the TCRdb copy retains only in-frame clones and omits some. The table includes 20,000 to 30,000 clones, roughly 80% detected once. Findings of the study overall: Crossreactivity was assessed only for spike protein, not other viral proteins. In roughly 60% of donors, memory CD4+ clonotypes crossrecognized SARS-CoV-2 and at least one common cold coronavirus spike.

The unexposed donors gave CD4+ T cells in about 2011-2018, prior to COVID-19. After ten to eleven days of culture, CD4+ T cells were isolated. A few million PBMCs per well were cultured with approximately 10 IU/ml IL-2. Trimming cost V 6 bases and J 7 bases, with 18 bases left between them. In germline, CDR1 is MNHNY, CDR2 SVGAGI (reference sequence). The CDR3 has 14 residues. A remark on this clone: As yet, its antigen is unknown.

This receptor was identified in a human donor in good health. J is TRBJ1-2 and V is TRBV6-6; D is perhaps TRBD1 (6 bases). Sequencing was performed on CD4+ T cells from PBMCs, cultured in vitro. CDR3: CASRESGQVTGYTF. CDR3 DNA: TGTGCCAGCAGAGAGTCGGGACAAGTTACTGGCTACACCTTC.